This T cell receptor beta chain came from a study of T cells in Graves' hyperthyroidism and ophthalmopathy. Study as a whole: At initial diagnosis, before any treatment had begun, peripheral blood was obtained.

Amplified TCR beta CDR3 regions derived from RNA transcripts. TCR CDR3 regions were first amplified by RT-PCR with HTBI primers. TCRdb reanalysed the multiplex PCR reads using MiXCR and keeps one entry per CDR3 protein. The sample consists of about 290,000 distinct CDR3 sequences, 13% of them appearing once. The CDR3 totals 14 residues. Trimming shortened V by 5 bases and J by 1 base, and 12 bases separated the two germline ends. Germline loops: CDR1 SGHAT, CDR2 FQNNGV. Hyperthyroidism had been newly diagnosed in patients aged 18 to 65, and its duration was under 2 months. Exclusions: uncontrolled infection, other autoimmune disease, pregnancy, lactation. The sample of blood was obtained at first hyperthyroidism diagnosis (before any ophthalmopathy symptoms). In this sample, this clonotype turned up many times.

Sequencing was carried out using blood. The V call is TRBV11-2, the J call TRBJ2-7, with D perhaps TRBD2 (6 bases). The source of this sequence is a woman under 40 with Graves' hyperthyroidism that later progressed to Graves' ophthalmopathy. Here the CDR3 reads CASSPTGGSYEQYF. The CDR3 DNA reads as TGTGCCAGCAGCCCGACCGGGGGATCCTACGAGCAGTACTTC. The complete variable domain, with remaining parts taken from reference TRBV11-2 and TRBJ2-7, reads EAGVAQSPRYKIIEKRQSVAFWCNPISGHATLYWYQQILGQGPKLLIQFQNNGVVDDSQLPKDRFSAERLKGVDSTLKIQPAKLEDSAVYLCASSPTGGSYEQYFGPGTRLTVT.